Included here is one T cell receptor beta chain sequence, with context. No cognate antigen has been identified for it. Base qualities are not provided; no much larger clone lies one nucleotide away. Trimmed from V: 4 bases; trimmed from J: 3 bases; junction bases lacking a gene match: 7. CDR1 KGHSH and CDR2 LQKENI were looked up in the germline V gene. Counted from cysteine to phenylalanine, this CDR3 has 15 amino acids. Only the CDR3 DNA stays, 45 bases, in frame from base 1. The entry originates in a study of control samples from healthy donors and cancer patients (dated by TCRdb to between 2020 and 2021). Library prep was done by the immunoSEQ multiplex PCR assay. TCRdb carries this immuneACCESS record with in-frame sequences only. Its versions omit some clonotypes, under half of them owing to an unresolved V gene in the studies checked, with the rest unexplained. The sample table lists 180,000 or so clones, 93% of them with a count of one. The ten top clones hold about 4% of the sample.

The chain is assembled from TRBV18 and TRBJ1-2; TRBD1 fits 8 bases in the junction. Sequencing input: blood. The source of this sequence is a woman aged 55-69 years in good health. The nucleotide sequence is TGTGCCAGCTCACGTGCCAGGGGGCGAGACTATGGCTACACCTTC. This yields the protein CASSRARGRDYGYTF.